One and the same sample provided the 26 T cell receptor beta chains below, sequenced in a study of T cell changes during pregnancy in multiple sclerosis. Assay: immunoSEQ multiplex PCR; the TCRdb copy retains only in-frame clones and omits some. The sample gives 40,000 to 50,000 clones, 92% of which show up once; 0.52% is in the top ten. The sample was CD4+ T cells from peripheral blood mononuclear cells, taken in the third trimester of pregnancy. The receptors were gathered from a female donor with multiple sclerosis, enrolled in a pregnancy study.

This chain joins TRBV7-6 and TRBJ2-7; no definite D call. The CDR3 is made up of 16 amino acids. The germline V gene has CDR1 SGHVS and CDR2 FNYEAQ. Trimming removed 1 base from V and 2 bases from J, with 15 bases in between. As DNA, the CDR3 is TGTGCCAGCAGCTTAGGGGCCAACCCAAAAGCCTACGAGCAGTACTTC. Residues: CASSLGANPKAYEQYF.

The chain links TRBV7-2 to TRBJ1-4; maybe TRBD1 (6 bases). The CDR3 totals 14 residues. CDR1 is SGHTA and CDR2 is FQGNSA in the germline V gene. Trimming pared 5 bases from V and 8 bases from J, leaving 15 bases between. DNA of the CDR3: TGTGCCAGCAGCCGAGGGGGAATCGCCGAAAAACTGTTTTTT. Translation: CASSRGGIAEKLFF.

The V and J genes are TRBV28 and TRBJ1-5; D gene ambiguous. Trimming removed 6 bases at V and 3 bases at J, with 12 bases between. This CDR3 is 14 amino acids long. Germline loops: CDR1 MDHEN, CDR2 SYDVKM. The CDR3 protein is CASRPTGSNQPQHF. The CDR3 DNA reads TGTGCCAGCAGGCCTACCGGGTCCAATCAGCCCCAGCATTTT.

The CDR3 sequence: CASSPTTAKNHEQYF. The CDR3 DNA sequence: TGTGCCAGCAGTCCGACGACAGCTAAGAACCACGAGCAGTACTTC. This chain connects TRBV6-6 to TRBJ2-7, with D tentatively TRBD1 (5 bases). Germline V gene data show CDR1 as MNHNY and CDR2 as SVGAGI (reference sequence). The CDR3 loop spans 15 amino acids. V lost 5 bases, J lost 5 bases, and 19 bases lay in between.

CDR3 coding DNA: TGTGCTAGTGGCTTAGCACGTGAAAAACTGTTTTTT. This gives the protein CASGLAREKLFF. The chain employs TRBV12-5 and TRBJ1-4; the D is unclear. From germline, CDR1 is LGHNT and CDR2 FRNRAP. The V and J ends lost 6 bases and 7 bases respectively, with 9 bases between them. The CDR3 runs 12 residues. The full variable domain, completed using reference TRBV12-5 and TRBJ1-4, is DARVTQTPRHKVTEMGQEVTMRCQPILGHNTVFWYRQTMMQGLELLAYFRNRAPLDDSGMPKDRFSAEMPDATLATLKIQPSEPRDSAVYFCASGLAREKLFFGSGTQLSVL.

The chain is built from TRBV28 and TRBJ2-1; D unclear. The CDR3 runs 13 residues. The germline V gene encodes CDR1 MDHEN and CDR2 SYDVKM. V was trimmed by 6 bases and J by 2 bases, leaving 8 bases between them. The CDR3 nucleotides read TGTGCCAGCAGATTAAATACCTACAATGAGCAGTTCTTC. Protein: CASRLNTYNEQFF.

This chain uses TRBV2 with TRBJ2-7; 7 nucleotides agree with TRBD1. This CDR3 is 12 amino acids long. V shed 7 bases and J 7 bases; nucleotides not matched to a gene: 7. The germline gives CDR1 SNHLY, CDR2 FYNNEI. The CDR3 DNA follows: TGTGCCAGCACGTCAGGGGGTGGGGAGCAGTACTTC. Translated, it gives CASTSGGGEQYF.

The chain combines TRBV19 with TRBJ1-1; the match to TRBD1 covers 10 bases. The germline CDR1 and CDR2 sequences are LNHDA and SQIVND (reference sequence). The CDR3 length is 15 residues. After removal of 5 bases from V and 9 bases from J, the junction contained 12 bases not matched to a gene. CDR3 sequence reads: CASSARGTGVSKAFF. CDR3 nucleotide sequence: TGTGCCAGTAGTGCGAGAGGGACAGGGGTCTCCAAAGCTTTCTTT.

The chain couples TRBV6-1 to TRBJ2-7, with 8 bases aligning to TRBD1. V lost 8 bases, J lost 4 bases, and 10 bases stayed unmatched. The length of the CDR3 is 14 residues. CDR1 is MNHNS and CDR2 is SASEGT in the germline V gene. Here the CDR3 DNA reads TGTGCCAGCGGCTCCCGAAGACAGGGGTACGAGCAGTACTTC. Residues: CASGSRRQGYEQYF.

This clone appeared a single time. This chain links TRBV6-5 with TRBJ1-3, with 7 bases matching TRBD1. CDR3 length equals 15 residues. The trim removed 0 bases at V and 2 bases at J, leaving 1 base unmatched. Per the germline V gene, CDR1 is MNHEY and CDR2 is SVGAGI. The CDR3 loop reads CASSYSRGTGNTIYF. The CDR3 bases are TGTGCCAGCAGTTACTCCAGGGGGACTGGAAACACCATATATTTT.

Here the CDR3 reads CASSLYGLNTDTQYF. The CDR3 region has the DNA TGCGCCAGCAGCTTGTACGGACTCAACACAGATACGCAGTATTTT. The rearrangement uses TRBV5-1 and TRBJ2-3; maybe TRBD2 (5 bases). The CDR3 contains 15 residues. Germline V CDR1 and CDR2: SGHRS, YFSETQ. The germline V and J ends were trimmed by 1 base and 2 bases, with 11 bases remaining between them.

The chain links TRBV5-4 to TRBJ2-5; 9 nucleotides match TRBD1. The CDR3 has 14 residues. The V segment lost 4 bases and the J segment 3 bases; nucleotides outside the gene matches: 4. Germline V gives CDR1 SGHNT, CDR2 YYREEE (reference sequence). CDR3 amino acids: CASSLGQGKETQYF. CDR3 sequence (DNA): TGTGCCAGCAGCCTAGGACAGGGGAAAGAGACCCAGTACTTC. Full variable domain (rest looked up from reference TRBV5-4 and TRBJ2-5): ETGVTQSPTHLIKTRGQQVTLRCSSQSGHNTVSWYQQALGQGPQFIFQYYREEENGRGNFPPRFSGLQFPNYSSELNVNALELDDSALYLCASSLGQGKETQYFGPGTRLLVL.

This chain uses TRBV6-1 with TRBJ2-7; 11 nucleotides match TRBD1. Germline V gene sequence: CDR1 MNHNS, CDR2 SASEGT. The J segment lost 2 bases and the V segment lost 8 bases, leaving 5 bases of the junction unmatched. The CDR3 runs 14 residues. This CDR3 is CASRGTGGTYEQYF. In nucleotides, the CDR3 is TGTGCCAGCCGGGGGACAGGGGGGACCTACGAGCAGTACTTC.

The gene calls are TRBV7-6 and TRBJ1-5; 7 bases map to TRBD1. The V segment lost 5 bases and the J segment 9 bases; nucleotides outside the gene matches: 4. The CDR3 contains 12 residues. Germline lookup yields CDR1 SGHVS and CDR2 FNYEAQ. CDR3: CASSLRTGPQHF. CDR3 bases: TGTGCCAGCAGCCTAAGGACAGGGCCCCAGCATTTT.

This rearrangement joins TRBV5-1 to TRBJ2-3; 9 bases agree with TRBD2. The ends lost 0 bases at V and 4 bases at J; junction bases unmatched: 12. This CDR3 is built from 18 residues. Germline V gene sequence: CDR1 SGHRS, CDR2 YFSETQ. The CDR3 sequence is CASSLAEKGGRGADTQYF. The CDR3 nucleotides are TGCGCCAGCAGCTTGGCCGAAAAGGGCGGGAGGGGGGCAGATACGCAGTATTTT.

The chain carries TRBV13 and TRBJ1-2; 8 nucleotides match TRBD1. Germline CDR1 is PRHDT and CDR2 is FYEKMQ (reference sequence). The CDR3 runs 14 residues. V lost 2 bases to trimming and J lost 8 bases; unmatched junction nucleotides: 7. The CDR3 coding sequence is TGTGCCAGCAGCTTATCAGGGGGCTCGAGGGGCTACACCTTC. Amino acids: CASSLSGGSRGYTF.

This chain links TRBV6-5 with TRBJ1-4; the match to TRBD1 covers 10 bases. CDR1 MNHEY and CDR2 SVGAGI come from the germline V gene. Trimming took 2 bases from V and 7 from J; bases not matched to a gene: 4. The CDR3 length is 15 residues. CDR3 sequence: CASSYQGTGVEKLFF. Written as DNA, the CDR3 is TGTGCCAGCAGTTACCAGGGGACAGGGGTTGAAAAACTGTTTTTT.

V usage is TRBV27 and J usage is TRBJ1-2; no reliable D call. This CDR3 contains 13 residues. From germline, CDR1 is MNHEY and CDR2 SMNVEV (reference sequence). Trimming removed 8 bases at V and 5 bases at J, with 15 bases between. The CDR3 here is CASSREGNYGYTF. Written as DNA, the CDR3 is TGTGCCAGCTCCCGGGAGGGTAATTATGGCTACACCTTC.

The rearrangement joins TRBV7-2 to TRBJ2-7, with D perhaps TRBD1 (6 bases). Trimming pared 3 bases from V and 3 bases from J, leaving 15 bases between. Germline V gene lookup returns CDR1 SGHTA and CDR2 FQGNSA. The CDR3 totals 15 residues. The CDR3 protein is CASSLSRDKSYEQYF. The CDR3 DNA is TGTGCCAGCAGCTTGAGCCGGGACAAGAGCTACGAGCAGTACTTC.

As DNA, the CDR3 is TGTGCCAGCAGCTTAATCCTCCTAAGGCGGGAGGGCCCGGGGGAGACCCAGTACTTC. Its protein product is CASSLILLRREGPGETQYF. The chain employs TRBV7-2 and TRBJ2-5; 9 nucleotides agree with TRBD2. The V gene's germline CDR1 is SGHTA and CDR2 FQGNSA. The CDR3 extends over 19 amino acids. Trimming cost V 2 bases and J 5 bases; bases outside gene matches: 18.

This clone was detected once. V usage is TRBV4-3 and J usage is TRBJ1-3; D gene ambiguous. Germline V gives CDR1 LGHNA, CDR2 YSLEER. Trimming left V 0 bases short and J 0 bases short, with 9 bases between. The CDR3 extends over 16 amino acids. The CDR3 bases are TGCGCCAGCAGCCAAGAGCTCCAGATCTCTGGAAACACCATATATTTT. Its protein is CASSQELQISGNTIYF.

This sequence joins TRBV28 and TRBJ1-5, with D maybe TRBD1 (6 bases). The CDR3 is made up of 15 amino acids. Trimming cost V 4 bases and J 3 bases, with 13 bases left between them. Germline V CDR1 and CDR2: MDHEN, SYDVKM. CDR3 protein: CASSSPDSYNQPQHF. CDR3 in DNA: TGTGCCAGCAGTTCCCCGGACAGTTACAATCAGCCCCAGCATTTT.

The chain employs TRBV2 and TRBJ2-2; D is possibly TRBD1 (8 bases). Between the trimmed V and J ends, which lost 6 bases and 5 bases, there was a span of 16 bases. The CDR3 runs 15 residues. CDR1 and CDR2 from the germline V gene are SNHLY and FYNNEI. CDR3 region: CASRADRGGTGELFF. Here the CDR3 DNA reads TGTGCCAGCAGGGCCGACAGGGGAGGGACCGGGGAGCTGTTTTTT.

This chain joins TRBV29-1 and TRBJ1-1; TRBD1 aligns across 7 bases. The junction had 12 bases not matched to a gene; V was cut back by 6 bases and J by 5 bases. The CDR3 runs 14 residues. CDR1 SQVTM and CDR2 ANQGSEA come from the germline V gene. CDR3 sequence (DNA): TGCAGCGTGGGGGTCACAGGGGCGGGAACTGAAGCTTTCTTT. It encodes CSVGVTGAGTEAFF.

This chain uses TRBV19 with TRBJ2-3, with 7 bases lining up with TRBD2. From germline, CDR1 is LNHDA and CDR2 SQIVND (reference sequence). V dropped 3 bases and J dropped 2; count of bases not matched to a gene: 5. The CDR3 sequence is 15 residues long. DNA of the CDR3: TGTGCCAGTAGTATGGCGGGACTACCCACAGATACGCAGTATTTT. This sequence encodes CASSMAGLPTDTQYF.

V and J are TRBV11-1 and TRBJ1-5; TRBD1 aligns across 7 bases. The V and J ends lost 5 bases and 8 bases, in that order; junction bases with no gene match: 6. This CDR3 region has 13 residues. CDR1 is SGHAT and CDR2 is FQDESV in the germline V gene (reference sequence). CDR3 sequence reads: CASSRDSQEPQHF. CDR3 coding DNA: TGTGCCAGCAGCCGGGACAGCCAGGAGCCCCAGCATTTT.